This T cell receptor (beta chain) was captured in a study of response to subunit inactivated influenza vaccine (dated by TCRdb to 2017 to 2018). With regard to the full study: To follow how T cells responded to a trivalent subunit inactivated influenza vaccine, the researchers relied on deep quantitative profiling of the T cell receptor repertoire. On the study overall, not on this receptor specifically: The authors suggested that each seasonal influenza vaccination may recruit only a limited number of new T cells.

The library came from RT-PCR. The listed sequencing device is Illumina HiSeq 2500. The public reads were quality trimmed at Q25 with fastp and then assembled into clones with MiXCR by TCRdb, keeping productive beta chains. Every CDR3 protein is listed once, alongside the most common genes and DNA of its rows. A total of about 700,000 distinct CDR3 sequences appear in this sample, more than 11% of them only once. The biggest ten clones account for around 6.5% of the sample. At the junction V is shortened by 6 bases and J by 7 bases, with 12 bases in between. Inclusive of the bounding cysteine and phenylalanine, the CDR3 is 13 residues long. Of the read, only the CDR3 DNA is kept; its 39 bases are in frame from base 1. This clonotype has only a few counts. The clone's antigen remains unknown. No base qualities exist here, and no much larger clone lies one base off it.

The sample was PBMCs from blood, taken around two weeks before vaccination. The V and J genes are TRBV12-3 or TRBV12-4 and TRBJ2-2; the D gene is possibly TRBD2, with 5 bases matching. The clonotype was recovered from a middle-aged man who received an inactivated influenza vaccine. Donor details come from another sample of the same person, matched by shared clones. The CDR3 protein sequence reads: CASRRAGVGELFF. The DNA is TGTGCCAGCAGGCGGGCCGGTGTCGGGGAGCTGTTTTTT.